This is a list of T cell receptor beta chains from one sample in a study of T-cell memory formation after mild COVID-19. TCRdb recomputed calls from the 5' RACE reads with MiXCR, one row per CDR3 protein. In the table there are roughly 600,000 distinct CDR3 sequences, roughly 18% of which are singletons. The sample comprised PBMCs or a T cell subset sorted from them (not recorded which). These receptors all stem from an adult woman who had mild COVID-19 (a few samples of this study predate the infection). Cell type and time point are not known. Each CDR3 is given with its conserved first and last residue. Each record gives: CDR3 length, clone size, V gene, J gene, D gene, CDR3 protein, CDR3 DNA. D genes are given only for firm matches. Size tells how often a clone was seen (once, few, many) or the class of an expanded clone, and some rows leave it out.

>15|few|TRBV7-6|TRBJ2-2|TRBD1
CASSGQGVYTGELFF
TGTGCCAGCAGCGGACAGGGGGTTTACACCGGGGAGCTGTTTTTT
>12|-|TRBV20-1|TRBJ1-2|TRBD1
CSATDREVGYTF
TGCAGTGCTACGGACAGGGAGGTTGGCTACACCTTC
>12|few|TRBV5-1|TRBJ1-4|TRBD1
CASSSTGGKLFF
TGCGCCAGCAGCTCAACAGGGGGGAAACTGTTTTTT
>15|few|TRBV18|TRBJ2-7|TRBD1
CASSPGQGPFGEQYF
TGTGCCAGCTCACCCGGACAGGGCCCCTTTGGCGAGCAGTACTTC
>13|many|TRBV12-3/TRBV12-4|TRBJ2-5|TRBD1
CASRWTGERTQYF
TGTGCCAGCAGGTGGACAGGGGAGCGGACCCAGTACTTC
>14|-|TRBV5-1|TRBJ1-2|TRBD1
CASSLGQGLGGYTF
TGCGCCAGCAGCTTGGGACAGGGATTGGGTGGCTACACCTTC
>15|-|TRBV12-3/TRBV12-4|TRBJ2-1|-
CASSRPFVGNNEQFF
TGTGCCAGCAGCCGACCCTTCGTCGGGAACAATGAGCAGTTCTTC
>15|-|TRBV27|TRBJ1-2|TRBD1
CASSLSWTGMNGYTF
TGTGCCAGCAGTTTATCATGGACAGGGATGAATGGCTACACCTTC
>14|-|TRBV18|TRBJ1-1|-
CASSPYRENTEAFF
TGTGCCAGCTCACCATACAGAGAGAACACTGAAGCTTTCTTT
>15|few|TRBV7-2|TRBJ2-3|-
CASSQNGQTTDTQYF
TGTGCCAGCAGCCAAAACGGACAGACCACAGATACGCAGTATTTT
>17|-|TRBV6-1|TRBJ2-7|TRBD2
CASSDPGLARHSYEQYF
TGTGCCAGCAGCGACCCGGGACTAGCGCGCCACTCCTACGAGCAGTACTTC
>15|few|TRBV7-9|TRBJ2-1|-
CASSSAGRSYNEQFF
TGTGCCAGCAGCTCTGCAGGTCGCTCCTACAATGAGCAGTTCTTC
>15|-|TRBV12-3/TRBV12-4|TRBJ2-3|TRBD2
CASSLAGENTDTQYF
TGTGCCAGCAGCCTAGCGGGGGAGAACACAGATACGCAGTATTTT
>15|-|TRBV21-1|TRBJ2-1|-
CASSKWLAEYNEQFF
TGTGCCAGCAGCAAATGGCTAGCGGAGTACAATGAGCAGTTCTTC
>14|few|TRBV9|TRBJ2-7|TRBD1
CASSVSGTGDEQYF
TGTGCCAGCAGCGTATCTGGGACAGGGGACGAGCAGTACTTC
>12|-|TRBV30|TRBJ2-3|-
CAWSVRDKSQYF
TGTGCCTGGAGTGTACGGGACAAGAGCCAGTATTTT
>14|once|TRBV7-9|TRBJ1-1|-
CASSPAVGNTEAFF
TGTGCCAGCAGCCCGGCGGTAGGGAACACTGAAGCTTTCTTT
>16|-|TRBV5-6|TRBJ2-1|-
CASSILAGQVYNEQFF
TGTGCCAGCAGCATATTAGCGGGACAGGTTTACAATGAGCAGTTCTTC
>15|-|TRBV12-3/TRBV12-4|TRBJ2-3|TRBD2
CASSGLAGPGDTQYF
TGTGCCAGCAGTGGACTAGCGGGGCCGGGAGATACGCAGTATTTT
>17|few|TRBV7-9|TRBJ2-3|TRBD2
CASRPGVAGARGDTQYF
TGTGCCAGCAGGCCCGGGGTAGCGGGCGCCCGGGGGGATACGCAGTATTTT
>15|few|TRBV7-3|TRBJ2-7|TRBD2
CASSPGLVKTSEQYF
TGTGCCAGCAGCCCGGGACTAGTTAAAACTAGCGAGCAGTACTTC
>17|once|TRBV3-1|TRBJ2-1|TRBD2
CASSSRTGTSSYNEQFF
TGTGCCAGCAGCTCTCGAACCGGGACTAGCTCCTACAATGAGCAGTTCTTC
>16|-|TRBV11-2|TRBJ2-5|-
CASSLGSLTTGETQYF
TGTGCCAGCAGCTTAGGGTCACTGACTACCGGTGAGACCCAGTACTTC
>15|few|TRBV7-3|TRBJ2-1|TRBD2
CASSSQAGGFYEQFF
TGTGCCAGCAGCTCGCAAGCGGGAGGGTTCTATGAGCAGTTCTTC
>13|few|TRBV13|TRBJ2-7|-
CASRKTRAYEQYF
TGTGCCAGCAGAAAAACTAGGGCGTACGAGCAGTACTTC
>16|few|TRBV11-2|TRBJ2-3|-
CASSLDAWGTTDTQYF
TGTGCCAGCAGCTTAGATGCGTGGGGCACCACAGATACGCAGTATTTT
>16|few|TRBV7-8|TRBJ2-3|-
CASSLALSGAEDTQYF
TGTGCCAGCAGCTTAGCGCTTAGCGGAGCGGAGGATACGCAGTATTTT
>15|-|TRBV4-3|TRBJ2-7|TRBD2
CASSQRTGGIYEQYF
TGCGCCAGCAGCCAAAGAACGGGAGGAATCTACGAGCAGTACTTC
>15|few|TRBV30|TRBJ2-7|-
CAWSRGKGLGYEQYF
TGTGCCTGGAGCCGGGGGAAGGGGCTTGGCTACGAGCAGTACTTC
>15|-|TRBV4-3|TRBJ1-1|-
CASSLGGSLFTEAFF
TGCGCCAGCAGCCTGGGCGGAAGTCTTTTCACTGAAGCTTTCTTT
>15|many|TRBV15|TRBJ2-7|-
CATSRYTGKGYEQYF
TGTGCCACCAGCAGATATACAGGGAAAGGCTACGAGCAGTACTTC
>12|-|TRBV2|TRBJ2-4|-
CASLSGGNIQYF
TGTGCCAGCCTCTCCGGTGGAAACATTCAGTACTTC
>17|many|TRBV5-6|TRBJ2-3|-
CASSLPGSFVYTDTQYF
TGTGCCAGCAGCTTGCCCGGTAGTTTCGTCTACACAGATACGCAGTATTTT
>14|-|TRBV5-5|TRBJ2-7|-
CASSFIRDSYEQYF
TGTGCCAGCAGCTTCATTCGGGACTCCTACGAGCAGTACTTC
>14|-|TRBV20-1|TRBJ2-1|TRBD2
CSASGRAEIDEQFF
TGCAGTGCTAGCGGGAGGGCCGAGATTGATGAGCAGTTCTTC
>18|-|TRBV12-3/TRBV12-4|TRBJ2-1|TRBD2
CASSPSRSREGPNNEQFF
TGTGCCAGCAGCCCCTCTCGATCGCGGGAGGGCCCCAACAATGAGCAGTTCTTC